There are a few counts of the clone carrying this TCR beta chain. Its antigen is as yet unknown. From the second PCR step, alpha and beta chains were amplified apart. The data belong to a study of naive and memory T cell subsets. An equimolar mix of two oligonucleotides served as the beta constant-region primer for TRBC1 and TRBC2. Nested alpha and beta constant-region primers with the SP2 primer drove four PCR rounds on ligated cDNA. TCRdb ran MiXCR on the UMI-ligation and nested PCR reads and lists one entry per CDR3 protein. The data show around 140,000 distinct CDR3 sequences, approximately 20% seen once. Overall study results and limits: A few larger clonotypes appeared in naive repertoires, especially CD8, possibly memory cells re-expressing CD45RA.

V was cut by 6 bases and J by 1 base, with 12 bases left in between. Per the germline V gene, CDR1 is MNHEY and CDR2 is SVGEGT. This CDR3 contains 14 residues. Sequences were obtained from naive CD8+ T cells from blood. The gene calls are TRBV6-2 or TRBV6-3 and TRBJ1-1, with D perhaps TRBD1 (6 bases). The receptor comes from a human donor in good health. DNA of the CDR3: TGTGCCAGCAGAAGACAGGCCTGGAACACTGAAGCTTTCTTT. Translation gives CASRRQAWNTEAFF.